The next 14 T cell receptor beta chains were all read from a single sample in a study of blood T cell repertoires in COVID-19. Using immunoSEQ multiplex PCR, the repertoire was profiled, and TCRdb retains in-frame clones only, with some absent. The table lists more than 110,000 clones, roughly four fifths of them singletons. The source material was peripheral blood. The receptors stem from a human donor in a cohort sampled during active COVID-19.

The chain recombines TRBV7-2 with TRBJ1-2; D may be TRBD1 (6 bases). Germline CDR1 and CDR2: SGHTA and FQGNSA. Trimming took 4 bases from V and 8 from J, leaving 11 bases between them. The CDR3 spans 12 residues. The chain's CDR3 is CASSSIRGGYTF. Written as DNA, the CDR3 is TGTGCCAGCAGCTCCATCAGGGGCGGCTACACCTTC.

V usage is TRBV7-2 and J usage is TRBJ2-1; a possible D gene is TRBD2 (6 bases). CDR1 is SGHTA and CDR2 is FQGNSA in the germline V gene. The CDR3 runs to 14 residues. Trimming shortened V by 5 bases and J by 3 bases, and 11 bases separated the two germline ends. The CDR3 protein is CASSHSRGYNEQFF. The CDR3 DNA follows: TGTGCCAGCAGCCACTCGCGGGGCTACAATGAGCAGTTCTTC.

The chain has TRBV5-4 and TRBJ2-4, with 7 nucleotides matching TRBD1. The CDR3 loop spans 14 amino acids. With 0 bases clipped from V and 7 bases from J, the junction kept 4 bases outside the gene matches. Germline V gene sequence: CDR1 SGHNT, CDR2 YYREEE (reference sequence). The CDR3 protein is CASSLAKGANIQYF. The CDR3, as DNA: TGTGCCAGCAGCTTGGCCAAGGGGGCCAACATTCAGTACTTC.

This chain connects TRBV2 to TRBJ1-1; tentatively, D is TRBD1 (6 bases). Germline assignment: CDR1 SNHLY and CDR2 FYNNEI. Deletions cut 6 bases from V and 1 base from J, with 15 bases between. The CDR3 runs 15 residues. This CDR3 reads CASRGAAGANTEAFF. The CDR3 DNA reads TGTGCCAGCAGAGGCGCGGCAGGGGCGAACACTGAAGCTTTCTTT. The full variable domain, completed using reference TRBV2 and TRBJ1-1, is EPEVTQTPSHQVTQMGQEVILRCVPISNHLYFYWYRQILGQKVEFLVSFYNNEISEKSEIFDDQFSVERPDGSNFTLKIRSTKLEDSAMYFCASRGAAGANTEAFFGQGTRLTVV.

V is TRBV2 and J is TRBJ1-5, with 7 bases aligning to TRBD1. The length of the CDR3 is 13 residues. Germline V gene lookup returns CDR1 SNHLY and CDR2 FYNNEI. V shed 6 bases and J 5 bases; nucleotides not matched to a gene: 4. In nucleotides, the CDR3 is TGTGCCAGCAGGGAGACAGGGTATCAGCCCCAGCATTTT. Encoded protein: CASRETGYQPQHF.

The DNA for the CDR3 is TGCGCCAGCAGCCATATCGGACAGAGTAGGGACTATGGCTACACCTTC. Protein product: CASSHIGQSRDYGYTF. J is TRBJ1-2 and V is TRBV4-1; D possibly corresponds to TRBD1 (6 bases). V was pared by 3 bases and J by 3 bases, with 17 bases between. This CDR3 spans 16 amino acids. Germline lookup yields CDR1 MGHRA and CDR2 YSYEKL.

The V and J genes are TRBV15 and TRBJ1-4, with D unclear. The CDR3 has 14 amino acids. Germline CDR1 is LNHNV and CDR2 is YYDKDF (reference sequence). The germline V and J ends were trimmed by 0 bases and 7 bases, with 9 bases remaining between them. CDR3 in amino acids: CATSRDQTGEKLFF. The CDR3 DNA reads as TGTGCCACCAGCAGAGATCAAACGGGTGAAAAACTGTTTTTT. The whole variable domain, filled in from reference TRBV15 and TRBJ1-4, reads DAMVIQNPRYQVTQFGKPVTLSCSQTLNHNVMYWYQQKSSQAPKLLFHYYDKDFNNEADTPDNFQSRRPNTSFCFLDIRSPGLGDTAMYLCATSRDQTGEKLFFGSGTQLSVL.

V is TRBV3-1 (or the pseudogene TRBV3-2) and J is TRBJ2-1, with D perhaps TRBD1 (5 bases). The V end lost 0 bases, the J end lost 6 bases, and 15 bases lay between the germline ends. Germline values: CDR1 LGHDT, CDR2 YNNKEL (reference sequence). This CDR3 is 16 amino acids long. The CDR3 DNA reads as TGTGCCAGCAGCCAAGAGGCCAGGGTGATCGGCAATGAGCAGTTCTTC. This gives the protein CASSQEARVIGNEQFF.

This clone was counted between two and nine times. The DNA of the CDR3 is TGCAGCGTTGTAAGGGGACTGGGAACTGAAGCTTTCTTT. This translates into CSVVRGLGTEAFF. The chain joins TRBV29-1 to TRBJ1-1, with D possibly TRBD1 on 5 matching bases. CDR3 length: 13 amino acids. CDR1 and CDR2 (germline): SQVTM, ANQGSEA. With 4 bases removed from V and 5 bases from J, the gap between germline ends came to 14 bases.

The chain combines TRBV23-1 with TRBJ1-4; 8 bases fit TRBD1. TRBV23-1 qualifies as an ORF whose function is uncertain. This CDR3 comprises 16 residues. The trim removed 7 bases at V and 4 bases at J, leaving 11 bases unmatched. CDR3 amino acids: CASNPNDRGHNEKLFF. The DNA for the CDR3 is TGCGCCAGCAACCCGAACGACAGGGGACATAATGAAAAACTGTTTTTT.

The rearrangement uses TRBV12-3 or TRBV12-4 and TRBJ1-5, with 7 bases lining up with TRBD1. The CDR3 runs to 13 residues. V shed 8 bases and J 6 bases; nucleotides not matched to a gene: 7. The CDR3 nucleotides are TGTGCCAGCCGCTACAGGGGCGGTCAGCCCCAGCATTTT. It translates to CASRYRGGQPQHF.

The rearrangement links TRBV2 to TRBJ1-2; possible D gene TRBD1, 5 bases. The germline V and J ends were trimmed by 8 bases and 4 bases, with 20 bases remaining between them. This CDR3 has 15 residues. Looked up from germline, CDR1 is SNHLY and CDR2 is FYNNEI. This CDR3 is CASSTGRAIFYGYTF. The DNA of the CDR3 is TGTGCCAGCTCGACGGGCAGGGCGATTTTCTATGGCTACACCTTC.

The gene calls are TRBV7-2 and TRBJ2-3, with D perhaps TRBD1 (6 bases). CDR1 is SGHTA and CDR2 is FQGNSA in the germline V gene. This CDR3 is 14 amino acids long. Trimming stripped 9 bases from V and 0 bases from J, with 13 bases between. The CDR3 DNA reads TGTGCCAGTACTTGGACAGATAGCACAGATACGCAGTATTTT. This translates into CASTWTDSTDTQYF.

This rearrangement joins TRBV6-5 to TRBJ1-6; TRBD1 agrees at 7 bases. The germline V gene encodes CDR1 MNHEY and CDR2 SVGAGI. V gave up 6 bases and J gave up 5 bases; unmatched junction bases: 1. The CDR3 contains 13 residues. CDR3 nucleotides: TGTGCCAGCAGGGGACAGAATAATTCACCCCTCCACTTT. Translation: CASRGQNNSPLHF.